The entry that follows covers one T cell receptor beta chain sequence. Its antigen is not known. The sample carries other DNA sequences with the same CDR3. This record comes from a study of siplizumab effects on memory and regulatory T cells. Study results and limitations: Mean Treg-derived proportions of mappable alloreactive CD4+ clones were over 65% for siplizumab and 25% to 30% for controls. Of the proliferating CD4+ or CD8+ clones, roughly 80-96% lacked a naive or memory phenotype that could be assigned. Significant reduction of alloreactive sequences traceable to unstimulated CD4+ memory cells was observed with siplizumab.

The assay was immunoSEQ multiplex PCR, and TCRdb's table has in-frame clones only and misses some. The data show around 120,000 clones, with around 94% seen just once and under 2% held by the top ten. Trimming removed 2 bases from V and 5 bases from J; junction bases left unmatched: 2. In germline, CDR1 is SGHRS, CDR2 YFSETQ. The CDR3 has 13 residues. The J gene is TRBJ2-5, the V gene TRBV5-1, with 8 bases aligning to TRBD2. The TCR originated in a human donor in good health. The sequencing input was non-Treg CD4+ T cells sorted from blood. CDR3 sequence: CASSLAGAETQYF. The CDR3 bases are TGCGCCAGCAGCTTAGCGGGAGCGGAGACCCAGTACTTC.